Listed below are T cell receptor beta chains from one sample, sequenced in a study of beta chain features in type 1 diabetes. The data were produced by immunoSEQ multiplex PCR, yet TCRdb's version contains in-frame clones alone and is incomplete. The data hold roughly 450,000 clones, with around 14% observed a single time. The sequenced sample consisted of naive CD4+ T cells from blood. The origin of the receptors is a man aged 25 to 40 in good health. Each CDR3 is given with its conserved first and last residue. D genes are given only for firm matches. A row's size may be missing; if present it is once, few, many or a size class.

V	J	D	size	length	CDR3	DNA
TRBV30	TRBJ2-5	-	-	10	CAWKGETQYF	TGTGCCTGGAAGGGGGAGACCCAGTACTTC
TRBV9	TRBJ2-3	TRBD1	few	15	CASSGGDRGPDTQYF	TGTGCCAGCAGCGGAGGGGACAGGGGTCCAGATACGCAGTATTTT
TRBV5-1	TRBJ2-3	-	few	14	CASSLGPSESTQYF	TGCGCCAGCAGCTTGGGGCCCTCGGAAAGTACGCAGTATTTT
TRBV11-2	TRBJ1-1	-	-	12	CASSLGSREAFF	TGTGCCAGCAGCTTAGGGTCCAGAGAAGCTTTCTTT
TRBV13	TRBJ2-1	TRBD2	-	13	CASSSVAGGEQFF	TGTGCCAGCAGCTCGGTCGCGGGAGGGGAGCAGTTCTTC
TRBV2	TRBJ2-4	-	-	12	CASSSGTNIQYF	TGTGCCAGCAGCTCAGGGACCAACATTCAGTACTTC
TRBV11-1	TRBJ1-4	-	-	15	CASSRHLLESEKLFF	TGTGCCAGCAGTCGACATTTACTGGAGAGTGAAAAACTGTTTTTT
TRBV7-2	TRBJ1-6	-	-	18	CASSLGSRVESYNSPLHF	TGTGCCAGCAGCTTAGGCTCTCGGGTTGAGTCCTATAATTCACCCCTCCACTTT
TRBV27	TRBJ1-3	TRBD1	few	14	CASSSGGSGNTIYF	TGTGCCAGCAGTTCAGGGGGCTCTGGAAACACCATATATTTT
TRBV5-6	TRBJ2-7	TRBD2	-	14	CASTPTGLAYEQYF	TGTGCCAGCACTCCCACGGGACTAGCCTACGAGCAGTACTTC
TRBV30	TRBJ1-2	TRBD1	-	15	CAWSVTTGRSGGYTF	TGTGCCTGGAGCGTAACGACAGGGAGGAGCGGTGGCTACACCTTC
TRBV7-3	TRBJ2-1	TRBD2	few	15	CASSLLAGVGNEQFF	TGTGCCAGCAGCTTACTAGCGGGAGTCGGGAATGAGCAGTTCTTC
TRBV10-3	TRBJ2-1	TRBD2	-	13	CAILEAGENEQFF	TGTGCCATCCTGGAAGCGGGAGAAAATGAGCAGTTCTTC
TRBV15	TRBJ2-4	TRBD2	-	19	CATSREAGWEGEAKNIQYF	TGTGCCACCAGCAGAGAGGCAGGGTGGGAGGGTGAGGCCAAAAACATTCAGTACTTC
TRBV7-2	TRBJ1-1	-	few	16	CASSPQATPRNTEAFF	TGTGCCAGCAGTCCTCAAGCCACACCCAGGAACACTGAAGCTTTCTTT
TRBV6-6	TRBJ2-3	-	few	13	CASTPGFTDTQYF	TGTGCCAGCACCCCGGGATTCACAGATACGCAGTATTTT
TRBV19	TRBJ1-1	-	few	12	CASSTWYTEAFF	TGTGCCAGTAGTACCTGGTACACTGAAGCTTTCTTT
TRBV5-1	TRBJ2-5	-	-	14	CASSLAAVAETQYF	TGCGCCAGCAGCTTGGCAGCGGTAGCAGAGACCCAGTACTTC
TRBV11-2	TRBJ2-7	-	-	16	CASSPVFTRIRYEQYF	TGTGCCAGCAGCCCAGTTTTCACGAGGATCCGCTACGAGCAGTACTTC
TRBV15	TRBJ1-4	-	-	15	CATSRTQGANEKLFF	TGTGCCACCAGCAGGACACAGGGAGCTAATGAAAAACTGTTTTTT
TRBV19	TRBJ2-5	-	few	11	CASSARETQYF	TGTGCCAGTAGTGCCAGAGAGACCCAGTACTTC
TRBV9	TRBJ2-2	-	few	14	CASREQLNTGELFF	TGTGCCAGCAGGGAGCAGTTGAACACCGGGGAGCTGTTTTTT
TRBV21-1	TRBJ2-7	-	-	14	CASSITGTGDEQYF	TGTGCCAGCAGCATAACCGGGACAGGGGACGAGCAGTACTTC
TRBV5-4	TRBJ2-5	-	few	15	CASSLAQGGQETQYF	TGTGCCAGCAGCTTGGCCCAGGGAGGCCAAGAGACCCAGTACTTC
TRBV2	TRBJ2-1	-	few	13	CASSEARLNEQFF	TGTGCCAGCAGTGAAGCAAGGTTGAATGAGCAGTTCTTC
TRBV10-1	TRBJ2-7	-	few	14	CASSDGRNSYEQYF	TGCGCCAGCAGTGATGGACGGAACTCCTACGAGCAGTACTTC
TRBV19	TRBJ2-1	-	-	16	CASSMGSPPQYNEQFF	TGTGCCAGTAGTATGGGCAGCCCACCGCAATACAATGAGCAGTTCTTC
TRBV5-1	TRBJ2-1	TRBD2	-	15	CASSPSAGPHNEQFF	TGCGCCAGCAGCCCCTCAGCGGGACCCCACAATGAGCAGTTCTTC